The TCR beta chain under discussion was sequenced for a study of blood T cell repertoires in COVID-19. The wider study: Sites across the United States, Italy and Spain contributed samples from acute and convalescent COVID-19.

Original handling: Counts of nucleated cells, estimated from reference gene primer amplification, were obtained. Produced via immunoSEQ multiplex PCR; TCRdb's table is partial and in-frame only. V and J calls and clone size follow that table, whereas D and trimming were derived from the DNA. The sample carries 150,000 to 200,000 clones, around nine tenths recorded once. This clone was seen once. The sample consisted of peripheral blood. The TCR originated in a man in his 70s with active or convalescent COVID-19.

The CDR3 nucleotides are TGTGCCAGCAGAGGGACAGGGTTTTATTCACCCCTCCACTTT. Its translation is CASRGTGFYSPLHF. The chain recombines TRBV6-5 with TRBJ1-6; 9 bases agree with TRBD1. This CDR3 region has 14 residues. V shed 6 bases and J 8 bases; nucleotides not matched to a gene: 5. Per germline, CDR1 MNHEY and CDR2 SVGAGI.